Sequencing of this T cell receptor beta chain was carried out in a study of OX40 agonist ivuxolimab in advanced cancers. Study as a whole: Head and neck, renal cell, melanoma or hepatocellular carcinoma were the cancers that dose-escalation patients had. Points from the study as a whole: Among patients with partial responses at 0.1-3.0 mg/kg, clonal expansion was among the lowest.

Notes on this clone: What it binds is unknown.

This CDR3 region has 14 residues. Trimming removed 8 bases from V and 4 bases from J, with 15 bases in between. Germline loops: CDR1 MDHEN, CDR2 SYDVKM. Repertoires were generated with immunoSEQ multiplex PCR, while TCRdb's copy carries only in-frame clones and drops some. The repertoire has 55,000 to 60,000 clones, over 90% of them found once; the top ten carry around a sixth. This material consisted of CD4+ or CD8+ T cells sorted from blood, taken in a trial of the OX40 agonist ivuxolimab. The chain recombines TRBV28 with TRBJ2-1; D is undetermined. This clonotype was obtained from an adult with an advanced solid tumor such as melanoma, head and neck, liver or kidney cancer. The CDR3 nucleotides read TGTGCCAGCCGTCCAACAACCCTTTACAATGAGCAGTTCTTC. As protein: CASRPTTLYNEQFF.